The clone carrying this T cell receptor (beta chain) was detected ten times or more. The target antigen is unknown. Here immunoSEQ multiplex PCR was the method, and the copy in TCRdb shows in-frame clones only, minus some. This sample carries around 340,000 clones, 70% to 75% of them seen once, and the ten largest clones take about 10%. The V segment lost 8 bases and the J segment 13 bases; nucleotides outside the gene matches: 9. The CDR3 loop spans 12 amino acids. CDR1 is LNHNV, CDR2 YYDKDF, per germline (reference sequence). These data belong to a study of shared clonotypes between healthy human individuals. Study-wide findings and caveats: Relative to memory subsets, naive subsets generally showed larger estimated richness. Around 4.9% of naive CD4 clonotypes were shared across a few donors.

The chain joins TRBV15 to TRBJ1-5, with 9 bases aligning to TRBD1. Sequencing was performed on memory CD4+ T cells sorted from blood. Subset indicated: CD45RA-negative fraction. The TCR comes from a man aged 30 to 45 in good health. CDR3 region: CATGDGTGSQHF. In DNA, the CDR3 is TGTGCCACCGGGGACGGGACAGGGAGTCAGCATTTT.